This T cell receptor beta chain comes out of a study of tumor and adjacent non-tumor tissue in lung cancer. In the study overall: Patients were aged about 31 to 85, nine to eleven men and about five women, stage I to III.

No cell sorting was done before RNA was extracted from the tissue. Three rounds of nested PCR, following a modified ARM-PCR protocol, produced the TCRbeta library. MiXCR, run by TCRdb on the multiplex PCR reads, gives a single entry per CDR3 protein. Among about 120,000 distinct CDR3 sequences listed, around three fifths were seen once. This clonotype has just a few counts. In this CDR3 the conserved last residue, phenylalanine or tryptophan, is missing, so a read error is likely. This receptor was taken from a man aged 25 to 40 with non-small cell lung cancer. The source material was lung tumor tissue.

CDR3 in amino acids: CASSLEAGGQETQYL. DNA for the CDR3: TGTGCTAGCAGCTTAGAAGCGGGAGGGCAAGAGACACAGTACCTC. The chain couples TRBV11-3 to TRBJ2-5; 10 bases match TRBD2. The CDR3 has 15 residues. Per the germline V gene, CDR1 is SGHNT and CDR2 is YENEEA.